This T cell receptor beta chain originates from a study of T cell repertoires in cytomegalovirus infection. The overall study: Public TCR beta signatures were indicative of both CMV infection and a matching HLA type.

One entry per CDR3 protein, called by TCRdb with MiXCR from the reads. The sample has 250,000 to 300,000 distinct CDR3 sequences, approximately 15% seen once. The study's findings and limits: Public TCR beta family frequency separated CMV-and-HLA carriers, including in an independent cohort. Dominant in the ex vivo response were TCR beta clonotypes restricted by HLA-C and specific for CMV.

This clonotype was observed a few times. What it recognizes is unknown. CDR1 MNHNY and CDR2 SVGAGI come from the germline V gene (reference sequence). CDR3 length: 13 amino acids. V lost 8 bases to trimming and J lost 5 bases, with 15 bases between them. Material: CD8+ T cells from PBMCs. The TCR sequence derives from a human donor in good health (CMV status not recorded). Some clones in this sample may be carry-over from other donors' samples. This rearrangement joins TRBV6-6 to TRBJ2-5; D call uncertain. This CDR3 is CASLLGFGETQYF. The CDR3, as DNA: TGTGCCAGCCTTTTAGGCTTCGGGGAGACCCAGTACTTC.